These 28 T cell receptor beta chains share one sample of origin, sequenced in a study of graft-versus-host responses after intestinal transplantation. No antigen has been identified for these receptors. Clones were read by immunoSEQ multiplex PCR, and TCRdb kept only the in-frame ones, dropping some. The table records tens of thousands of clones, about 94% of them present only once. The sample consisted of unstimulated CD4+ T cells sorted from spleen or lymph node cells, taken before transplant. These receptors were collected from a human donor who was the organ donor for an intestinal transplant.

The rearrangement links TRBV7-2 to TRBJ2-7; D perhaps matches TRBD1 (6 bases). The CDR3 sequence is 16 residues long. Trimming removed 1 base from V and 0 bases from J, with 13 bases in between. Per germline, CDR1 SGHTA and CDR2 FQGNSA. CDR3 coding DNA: TGTGCCAGCAGCTTAGTTTCCTGGACAGACTCCTACGAGCAGTACTTC. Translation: CASSLVSWTDSYEQYF.

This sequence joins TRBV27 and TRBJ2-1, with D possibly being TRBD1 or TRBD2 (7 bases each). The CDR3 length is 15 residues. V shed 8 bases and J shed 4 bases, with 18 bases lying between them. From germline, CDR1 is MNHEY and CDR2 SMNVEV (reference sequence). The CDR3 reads CASRQGGESYNEQFF. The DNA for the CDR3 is TGTGCCAGCCGTCAGGGGGGGGAATCGTACAATGAGCAGTTCTTC.

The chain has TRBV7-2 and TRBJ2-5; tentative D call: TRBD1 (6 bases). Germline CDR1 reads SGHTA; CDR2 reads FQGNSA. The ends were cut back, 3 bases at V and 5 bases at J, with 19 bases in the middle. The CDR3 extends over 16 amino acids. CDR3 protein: CASSLFQGGTGETQYF. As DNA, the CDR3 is TGTGCCAGCAGCTTGTTTCAAGGGGGAACGGGGGAGACCCAGTACTTC.

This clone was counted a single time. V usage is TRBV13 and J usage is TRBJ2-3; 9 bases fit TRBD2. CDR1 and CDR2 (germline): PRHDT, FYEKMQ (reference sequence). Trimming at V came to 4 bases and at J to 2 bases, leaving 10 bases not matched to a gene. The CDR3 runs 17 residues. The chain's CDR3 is CASSSRLGGGDTDTQYF. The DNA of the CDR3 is TGTGCCAGCAGCTCCCGTTTGGGCGGGGGGGACACAGATACGCAGTATTTT.

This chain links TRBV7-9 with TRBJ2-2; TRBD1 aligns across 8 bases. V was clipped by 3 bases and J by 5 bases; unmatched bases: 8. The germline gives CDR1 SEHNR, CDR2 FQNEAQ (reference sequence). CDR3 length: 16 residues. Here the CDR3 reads CASSFSGQGDTGELFF. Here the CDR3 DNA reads TGTGCCAGCAGCTTCTCCGGACAGGGAGATACCGGGGAGCTGTTTTTT.

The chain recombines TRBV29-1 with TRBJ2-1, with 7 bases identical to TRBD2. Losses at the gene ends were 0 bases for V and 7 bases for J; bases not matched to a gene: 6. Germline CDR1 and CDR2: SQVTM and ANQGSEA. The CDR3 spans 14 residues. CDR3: CSVEDERGKNEQFF. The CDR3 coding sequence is TGCAGCGTTGAAGATGAGCGGGGTAAAAATGAGCAGTTCTTC.

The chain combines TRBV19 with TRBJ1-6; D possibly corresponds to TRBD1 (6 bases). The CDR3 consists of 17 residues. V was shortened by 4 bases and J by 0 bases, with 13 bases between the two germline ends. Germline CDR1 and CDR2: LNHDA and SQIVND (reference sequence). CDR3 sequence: CASSTRQESSYNSPLHF. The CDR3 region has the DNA TGTGCCAGTAGTACCCGACAGGAGAGCTCCTATAATTCACCCCTCCACTTT.

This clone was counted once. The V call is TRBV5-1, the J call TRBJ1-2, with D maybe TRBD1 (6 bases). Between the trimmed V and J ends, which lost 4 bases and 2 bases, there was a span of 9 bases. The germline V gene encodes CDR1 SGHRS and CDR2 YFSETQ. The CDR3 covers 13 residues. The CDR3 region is CASSRDTNYGYTF. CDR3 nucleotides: TGCGCCAGCAGCAGGGACACGAACTATGGCTACACCTTC.

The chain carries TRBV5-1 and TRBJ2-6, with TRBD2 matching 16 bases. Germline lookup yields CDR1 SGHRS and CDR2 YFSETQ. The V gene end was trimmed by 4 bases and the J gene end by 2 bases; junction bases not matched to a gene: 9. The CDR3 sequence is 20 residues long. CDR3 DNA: TGCGCCAGCAGCCTAGGGACTAGCGGGGGGGCTGGAACTGGGGCCAACGTCCTGACTTTC. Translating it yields CASSLGTSGGAGTGANVLTF.

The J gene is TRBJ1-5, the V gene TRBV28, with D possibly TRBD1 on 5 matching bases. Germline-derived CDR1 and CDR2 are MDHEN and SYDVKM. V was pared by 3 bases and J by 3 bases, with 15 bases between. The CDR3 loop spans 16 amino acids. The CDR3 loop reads CASSFTPDKTNQPQHF. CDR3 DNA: TGTGCCAGCAGTTTTACTCCGGACAAGACCAATCAGCCCCAGCATTTT.

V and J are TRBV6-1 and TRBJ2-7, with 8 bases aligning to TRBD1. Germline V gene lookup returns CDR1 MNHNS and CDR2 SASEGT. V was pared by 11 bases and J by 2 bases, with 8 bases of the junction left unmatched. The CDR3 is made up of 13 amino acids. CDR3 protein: CAGKTGQAYEQYF. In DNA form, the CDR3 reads TGTGCCGGTAAAACGGGACAGGCCTACGAGCAGTACTTC.

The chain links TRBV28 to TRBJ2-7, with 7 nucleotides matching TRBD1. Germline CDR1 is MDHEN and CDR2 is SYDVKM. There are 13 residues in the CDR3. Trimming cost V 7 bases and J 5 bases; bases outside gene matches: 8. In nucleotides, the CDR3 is TGTGCCAGCATTACTGACAGGGCGCACGAGCAGTACTTC. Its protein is CASITDRAHEQYF.

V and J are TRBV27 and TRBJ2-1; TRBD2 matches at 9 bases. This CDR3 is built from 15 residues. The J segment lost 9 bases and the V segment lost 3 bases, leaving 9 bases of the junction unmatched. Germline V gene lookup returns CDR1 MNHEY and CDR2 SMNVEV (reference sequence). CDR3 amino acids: CASSFERGAWAEQFF. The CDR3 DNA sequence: TGTGCCAGCAGTTTTGAGCGGGGGGCCTGGGCTGAGCAGTTCTTC.

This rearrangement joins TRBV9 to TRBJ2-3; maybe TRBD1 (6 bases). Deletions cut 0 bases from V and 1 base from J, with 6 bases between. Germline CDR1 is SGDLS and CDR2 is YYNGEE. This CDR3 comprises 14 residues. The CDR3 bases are TGTGCCAGCAGCGTAGGGACAGGCACAGATACGCAGTATTTT. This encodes CASSVGTGTDTQYF.

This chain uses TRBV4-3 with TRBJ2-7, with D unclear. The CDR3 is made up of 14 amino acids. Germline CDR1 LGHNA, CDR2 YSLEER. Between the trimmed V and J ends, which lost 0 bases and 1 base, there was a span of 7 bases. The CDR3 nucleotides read TGCGCCAGCAGCCAAGAGCCCCGGTCCTACGAGCAGTACTTC. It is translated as CASSQEPRSYEQYF.

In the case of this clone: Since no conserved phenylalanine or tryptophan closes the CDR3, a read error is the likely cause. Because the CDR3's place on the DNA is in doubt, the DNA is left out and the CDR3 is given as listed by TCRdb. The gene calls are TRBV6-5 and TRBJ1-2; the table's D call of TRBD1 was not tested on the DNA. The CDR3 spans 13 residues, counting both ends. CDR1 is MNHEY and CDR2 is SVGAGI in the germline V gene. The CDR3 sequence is CASSLANIDTPLI.

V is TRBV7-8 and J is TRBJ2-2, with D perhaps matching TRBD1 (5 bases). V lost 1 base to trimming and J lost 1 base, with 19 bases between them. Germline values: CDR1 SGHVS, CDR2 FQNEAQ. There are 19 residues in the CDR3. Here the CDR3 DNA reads TGTGCCAGCAGCTTAGGAGTTGGATGGGGAAGGGGGAACACCGGGGAGCTGTTTTTT. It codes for CASSLGVGWGRGNTGELFF.

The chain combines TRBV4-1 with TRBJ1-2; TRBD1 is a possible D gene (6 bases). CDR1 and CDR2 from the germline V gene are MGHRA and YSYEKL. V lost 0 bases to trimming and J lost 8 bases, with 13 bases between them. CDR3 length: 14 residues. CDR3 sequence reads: CASSQDHTGRGYTF. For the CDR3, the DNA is TGCGCCAGCAGCCAAGATCATACAGGGAGAGGCTACACCTTC.

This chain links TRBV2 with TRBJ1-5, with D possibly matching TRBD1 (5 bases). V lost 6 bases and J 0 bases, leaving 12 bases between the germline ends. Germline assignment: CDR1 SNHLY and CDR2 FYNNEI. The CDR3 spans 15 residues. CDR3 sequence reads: CASRGLTYSNQPQHF. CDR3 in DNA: TGTGCCAGCAGGGGACTGACTTATAGCAATCAGCCCCAGCATTTT. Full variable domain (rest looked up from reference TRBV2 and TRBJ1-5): EPEVTQTPSHQVTQMGQEVILRCVPISNHLYFYWYRQILGQKVEFLVSFYNNEISEKSEIFDDQFSVERPDGSNFTLKIRSTKLEDSAMYFCASRGLTYSNQPQHFGDGTRLSIL.

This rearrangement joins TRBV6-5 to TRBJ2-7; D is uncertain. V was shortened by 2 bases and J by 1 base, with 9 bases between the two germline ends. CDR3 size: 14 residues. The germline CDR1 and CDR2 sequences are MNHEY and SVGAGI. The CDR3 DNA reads TGTGCCAGCAGTTACACGACGGATTCCTACGAGCAGTACTTC. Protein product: CASSYTTDSYEQYF.

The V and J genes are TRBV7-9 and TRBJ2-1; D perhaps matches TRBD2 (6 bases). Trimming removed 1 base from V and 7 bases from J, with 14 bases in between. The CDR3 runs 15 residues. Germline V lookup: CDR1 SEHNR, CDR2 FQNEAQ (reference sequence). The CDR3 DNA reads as TGTGCCAGCAGCTTAGATGGGTTCGGAGGGAATGAGCAGTTCTTC. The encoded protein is CASSLDGFGGNEQFF.

CDR3 sequence reads: CASSLQQGFGSPLHF. The CDR3 region has the DNA TGTGCCAGCAGCTTGCAACAGGGGTTTGGATCACCCCTCCACTTT. This chain uses TRBV5-4 with TRBJ1-6, with 7 bases matching TRBD1. CDR1 SGHNT and CDR2 YYREEE come from the germline V gene (reference sequence). V dropped 1 base and J dropped 10; count of bases not matched to a gene: 8. The CDR3 extends over 15 amino acids.

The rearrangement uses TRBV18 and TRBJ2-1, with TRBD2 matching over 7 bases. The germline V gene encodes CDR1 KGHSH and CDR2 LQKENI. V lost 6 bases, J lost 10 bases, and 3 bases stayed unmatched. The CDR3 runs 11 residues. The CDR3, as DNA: TGTGCCAGCTCGCCCGGGAGGGAGCAGTTCTTC. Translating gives CASSPGREQFF.

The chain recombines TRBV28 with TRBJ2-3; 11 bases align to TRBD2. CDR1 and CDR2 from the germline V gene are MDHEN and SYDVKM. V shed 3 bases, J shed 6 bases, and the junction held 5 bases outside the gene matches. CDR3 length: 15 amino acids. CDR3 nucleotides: TGTGCCAGCAGTTTTACTAGCGGGGGTTACGATACGCAGTATTTT. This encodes CASSFTSGGYDTQYF.

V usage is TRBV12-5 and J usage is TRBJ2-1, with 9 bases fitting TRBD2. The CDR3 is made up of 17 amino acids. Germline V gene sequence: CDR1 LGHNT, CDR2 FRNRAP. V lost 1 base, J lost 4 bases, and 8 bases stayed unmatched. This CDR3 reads CASGLDSGLAPYNEQFF. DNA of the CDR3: TGTGCTAGTGGTTTGGACTCAGGACTAGCGCCGTACAATGAGCAGTTCTTC.

DNA of the CDR3: TGTGCCAGCAGCGTCAGGGTGGACATTCAGTACTTC. Protein product: CASSVRVDIQYF. V gene TRBV6-1 combines with J gene TRBJ2-4; D perhaps matches TRBD1 (5 bases). CDR1 and CDR2 from the germline V gene are MNHNS and SASEGT. V lost 6 bases to trimming and J lost 8 bases, with 11 bases between them. This CDR3 is built from 12 residues.

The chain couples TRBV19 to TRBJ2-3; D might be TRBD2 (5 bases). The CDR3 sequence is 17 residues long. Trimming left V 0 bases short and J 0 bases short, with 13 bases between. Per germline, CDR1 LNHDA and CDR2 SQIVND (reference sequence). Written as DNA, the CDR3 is TGTGCCAGTAGTATAGATCGGGGAACCTCTAGCACAGATACGCAGTATTTT. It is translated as CASSIDRGTSSTDTQYF.

This CDR3 is CASSRTAESTEAFF. CDR3 in DNA: TGTGCCAGCAGCCGGACAGCGGAGAGCACTGAAGCTTTCTTT. V and J are TRBV7-2 and TRBJ1-1; TRBD1 is a possible D gene (6 bases). Germline V gene data show CDR1 as SGHTA and CDR2 as FQGNSA. The CDR3 runs to 14 residues. V was trimmed by 5 bases and J by 4 bases, leaving 14 bases between them.